The 10 T cell receptor beta chains given below trace back to one sample, sequenced in a study of T cell therapy after organ transplantation (dated by TCRdb to between 2018 and 2021). The antigens of these receptors remain unknown. Library construction relied on the immunoSEQ multiplex PCR assay. What TCRdb holds here is the immuneACCESS table cut down to in-frame rearrangements. Part of the clones is not present; checked against another copy, under half of the missing clones reflect an unresolved V gene, and the others are unexplained. This sample is represented by 15,000 or so clones; approximately 85% of them were singletons. The ten top clones hold roughly 31% of the sample. This specimen's time point label, per the study, means: 20-29 weeks after completion of therapy. The source material was CD8+ T cells from blood, sampled after autologous CMV-specific T cell therapy. All receptors come from a human patient who had received a solid organ transplant and had CMV disease. A transplant means some T cells may be of graft donor rather than patient origin.

This chain uses TRBV5-5 with TRBJ2-7; TRBD1 matches 9 bases. V trimming: 3 bases; J trimming: 5 bases; junction bases outside the gene matches: 9. The CDR3 is 15 residues long. In germline, CDR1 is SGHKS, CDR2 YYEKEE (reference sequence). This CDR3 is CASSSPGQGANEQYF. The CDR3 DNA follows: TGTGCCAGCAGCTCACCGGGACAGGGTGCAAACGAGCAGTACTTC.

The chain links TRBV5-6 to TRBJ2-1; either TRBD1 or TRBD2 may fit D (5 bases each). The CDR3 has 14 residues. Germline CDR1 reads SGHDT; CDR2 reads YYEEEE. With 0 bases removed from V and 9 bases from J, the gap between germline ends came to 13 bases. Here the CDR3 reads CASSLVRSGTEQFF. CDR3 nucleotide sequence: TGTGCCAGCAGCTTGGTGCGCTCGGGGACTGAGCAGTTCTTC.

The CDR3 DNA sequence: TGTGCCTGGACCCGGGGCGATCACAGGGTCGCCTACGAGCAGTACTTC. It yields the protein CAWTRGDHRVAYEQYF. The chain combines TRBV30 with TRBJ2-7; D might be TRBD1 (6 bases). The V gene's germline CDR1 is GTSNPN and CDR2 SVGIG (reference sequence). This CDR3 contains 16 residues. Trimming took 4 bases from V and 2 from J, leaving 21 bases between them.

This clone was seen only a few times. The rearrangement links TRBV6-5 to TRBJ1-2, with D hard to call. V shed 0 bases and J shed 2 bases, with 7 bases lying between them. This CDR3 comprises 14 residues. Germline assignment: CDR1 MNHEY and CDR2 SVGAGI. The CDR3 bases are TGTGCCAGCAGTTACTCGATGGGGAACTATGGCTACACCTTC. Its protein is CASSYSMGNYGYTF.

The chain links TRBV29-1 to TRBJ1-2; D gene unclear. This CDR3 contains 10 residues. V lost 0 bases and J 7 bases, leaving 3 bases between the germline ends. Germline V CDR1 and CDR2: SQVTM, ANQGSEA. The DNA of the CDR3 is TGCAGCGTTGAAGAGGGTGGCTACACCTTC. It translates to CSVEEGGYTF. Based on the CDR3 plus reference TRBV29-1 and TRBJ1-2, the full variable domain is SAVISQKPSRDICQRGTSLTIQCQVDSQVTMMFWYRQQPGQSLTLIATANQGSEATYESGFVIDKFPISRPNLTFSTLTVSNMSPEDSSIYLCSVEEGGYTFGSGTRLTVV.

The chain joins TRBV29-1 to TRBJ2-7; D is undetermined. The CDR3 length is 12 residues. The V gene lost 1 base and the J gene lost 2 bases, with 6 bases spanning the gap. CDR1 and CDR2 from the germline V gene are SQVTM and ANQGSEA. In DNA form, the CDR3 reads TGCAGCGTTGAAGTGGCAGCCTACGAGCAGTACTTC. This sequence encodes CSVEVAAYEQYF.

The V and J genes are TRBV27 and TRBJ2-7, with 9 bases fitting TRBD1. This CDR3 is 15 amino acids long. Trimming at V came to 3 bases and at J to 2 bases, leaving 5 bases not matched to a gene. Germline values: CDR1 MNHEY, CDR2 SMNVEV (reference sequence). The CDR3 spells CASSFRDRAAYEQYF. The CDR3 DNA sequence: TGTGCCAGCAGTTTCCGGGACAGGGCGGCCTACGAGCAGTACTTC.

J is TRBJ1-1 and V is TRBV5-6, with a tentative D call TRBD1 (5 bases). V lost 3 bases and J 5 bases, leaving 14 bases between the germline ends. Germline V gives CDR1 SGHDT, CDR2 YYEEEE. The CDR3 totals 14 residues. CDR3 in DNA: TGTGCCAGCAGCTACGCTGGGGGGAGTACTGAAGCTTTCTTT. It translates to CASSYAGGSTEAFF.

This chain joins TRBV4-2 and TRBJ2-1; D call uncertain. Germline V gene data show CDR1 as LGHNA and CDR2 as YNFKEQ. This CDR3 is 15 amino acids long. The V gene lost 5 bases and the J gene lost 5 bases, with 16 bases spanning the gap. CDR3 sequence: CASSYTDLPHNEQFF. The CDR3 bases are TGTGCCAGCAGCTACACCGATCTCCCCCACAATGAGCAGTTCTTC.

V is TRBV11-2 and J is TRBJ2-2; possibly TRBD1 for D (5 bases). The V and J ends lost 3 bases and 1 base respectively, with 12 bases between them. Looked up from germline, CDR1 is SGHAT and CDR2 is FQNNGV. This CDR3 contains 16 residues. CDR3 protein: CASSFPQEKNTGELFF. CDR3 nucleotide sequence: TGTGCCAGCAGCTTTCCACAGGAAAAGAACACCGGGGAGCTGTTTTTT.